These 21 T cell receptor beta chains originate from one sample sequenced in a study of OX40 agonist ivuxolimab in advanced cancers. TCRdb's copy holds only in-frame clones and misses some; the assay was immunoSEQ multiplex PCR. Here the sample spans some 80,000 clones, roughly 90% being singletons. The sample in question was CD4+ or CD8+ T cells sorted from blood, obtained in a trial of the OX40 agonist ivuxolimab. The receptors originated from an adult with an advanced solid tumor such as melanoma, head and neck, liver or kidney cancer.

The CDR3 sequence is CASRAGWTGNTIYF. CDR3 in DNA: TGTGCCAGCAGGGCCGGGTGGACCGGAAACACCATATATTTT. J is TRBJ1-3 and V is TRBV9; D gene ambiguous. CDR3 length: 14 amino acids. The V gene lost 5 bases and the J gene lost 4 bases, with 13 bases spanning the gap. Germline V gives CDR1 SGDLS, CDR2 YYNGEE.

This chain links TRBV5-4 with TRBJ1-4, with 7 bases lining up with TRBD1. Unmatched junction bases numbered 4, after V lost 4 bases and J lost 4 bases. In germline, CDR1 is SGHNT, CDR2 YYREEE (reference sequence). This CDR3 is 14 amino acids long. CDR3 nucleotides: TGTGCCAGCAGCCAGGACAGGTATAATGAAAAACTGTTTTTT. Its translation is CASSQDRYNEKLFF.

This chain links TRBV11-2 with TRBJ1-4; 10 nucleotides align to TRBD1. V was clipped by 4 bases and J by 4 bases; unmatched bases: 0. This CDR3 region has 14 residues. Germline V CDR1 and CDR2: SGHAT, FQNNGV. The CDR3 DNA is TGTGCCAGCAGCTGGACAGGGGGTAATGAAAAACTGTTTTTT. Translated, it gives CASSWTGGNEKLFF.

The rearrangement joins TRBV29-1 to TRBJ1-2; TRBD1 agrees at 8 bases. The CDR3 runs 14 residues. Germline CDR1 and CDR2: SQVTM and ANQGSEA. The V segment lost 5 bases and the J segment 2 bases; nucleotides outside the gene matches: 7. CDR3 region: CSVRQGAQNYGYTF. CDR3 DNA: TGCAGCGTTCGGCAGGGGGCGCAGAACTATGGCTACACCTTC.

The chain employs TRBV2 and TRBJ2-7, with 7 bases lining up with TRBD2. The germline V gene encodes CDR1 SNHLY and CDR2 FYNNEI. V lost 3 bases and J lost 5; bases outside the gene matches: 7. The CDR3 is 14 amino acids. For the CDR3, the DNA is TGTGCCAGCAGTGATAGTGGACTAGAGGACGAGCAGTACTTC. Its translation: CASSDSGLEDEQYF.

CDR3 coding DNA: TGTGCCAGCACCCCAAAATTCGGGTGGACCCAGTACTTC. It yields the protein CASTPKFGWTQYF. The gene calls are TRBV28 and TRBJ2-5; D not resolved. CDR1 is MDHEN and CDR2 is SYDVKM in the germline V gene. This CDR3 is built from 13 residues. Trimming cost V 7 bases and J 7 bases, with 16 bases left between them. The whole variable domain, filled in from reference TRBV28 and TRBJ2-5, reads DVKVTQSSRYLVKRTGEKVFLECVQDMDHENMFWYRQDPGLGLRLIYFSYDVKMKEKGDIPEGYSVSREKKERFSLILESASTNQTSMYLCASTPKFGWTQYFGPGTRLLVL.

The chain combines TRBV10-3 with TRBJ2-3; the D is unclear. The V gene lost 4 bases and the J gene lost 5 bases, with 7 bases spanning the gap. CDR1 ENHRY and CDR2 SYGVKD come from the germline V gene. The CDR3 totals 12 residues. Written as DNA, the CDR3 is TGTGCCATCAGTGTAAACGGAGATACGCAGTATTTT. Translating it yields CAISVNGDTQYF.

This chain links TRBV7-9 with TRBJ2-5; 10 bases map to TRBD1. Unmatched junction bases numbered 1, after V lost 6 bases and J lost 0 bases. This CDR3 has 14 residues. CDR1 is SEHNR and CDR2 is FQNEAQ in the germline V gene (reference sequence). CDR3 residues: CASRDRGYQETQYF. In DNA, the CDR3 is TGTGCCAGCAGGGACAGGGGGTACCAAGAGACCCAGTACTTC.

This clone was seen a few times. This chain connects TRBV28 to TRBJ1-1; D unclear. The CDR3 sequence is 12 residues long. Trimming took 3 bases from V and 11 from J, leaving 13 bases between them. Looked up from germline, CDR1 is MDHEN and CDR2 is SYDVKM. CDR3 coding DNA: TGTGCCAGCAGTTTTGAAAGGGCTAGTGCTTTCTTT. Protein product: CASSFERASAFF.

The rearrangement joins TRBV7-2 to TRBJ1-2; D is ambiguous. V shed 1 base and J shed 8 bases, with 11 bases lying between them. The CDR3 spans 13 residues. CDR1 and CDR2 from the germline V gene are SGHTA and FQGNSA. The CDR3 DNA is TGTGCCAGCAGCTTAGACAGATCAATAGGCTACACCTTC. Its translation is CASSLDRSIGYTF.

The genes are TRBV7-2 and TRBJ2-1; D might be TRBD2 (6 bases). CDR1 is SGHTA and CDR2 is FQGNSA in the germline V gene. The V and J ends lost 6 bases and 8 bases respectively, with 20 bases between them. The CDR3 spans 15 residues. The CDR3 region has the DNA TGTGCCAGCAGTTTCTATAGCGGCGGCCTGTATGAGCAGTTCTTC. This gives the protein CASSFYSGGLYEQFF.

The chain is built from TRBV25-1 and TRBJ2-4; 8 bases map to TRBD1. The germline CDR1 and CDR2 sequences are MGHDK and SYGVNS. The CDR3 is made up of 17 amino acids. V shed 4 bases, J shed 0 bases, and the junction held 8 bases outside the gene matches. The CDR3 nucleotides are TGTGCCAGCAGTGGGACAGGGTCATTTCTAGCCAAAAACATTCAGTACTTC. It is translated as CASSGTGSFLAKNIQYF. Combining the CDR3 with reference TRBV25-1 and TRBJ2-4 gives the whole variable domain EADIYQTPRYLVIGTGKKITLECSQTMGHDKMYWYQQDPGMELHLIHYSYGVNSTEKGDLSSESTVSRIRTEHFPLTLESARPSHTSQYLCASSGTGSFLAKNIQYFGAGTRLSVL.

CDR3 in amino acids: CASSFSDTTDTQYF. CDR3 nucleotides: TGTGCCAGCAGTTTCAGCGACACCACAGATACGCAGTATTTT. The chain joins TRBV6-6 to TRBJ2-3, with D unclear. Trimming removed 4 bases at V and 2 bases at J, with 10 bases between. Germline-derived CDR1 and CDR2 are MNHNY and SVGAGI (reference sequence). This CDR3 has 14 amino acids.

The CDR3 loop reads CASSDTARRANEKLFF. The CDR3 DNA sequence: TGTGCCAGTAGTGATACGGCCAGGCGGGCTAATGAAAAACTGTTTTTT. V and J are TRBV19 and TRBJ1-4; D unresolved. Germline V gene lookup returns CDR1 LNHDA and CDR2 SQIVND (reference sequence). The CDR3 consists of 16 residues. V was trimmed by 5 bases and J by 3 bases, leaving 16 bases between them.

The chain joins TRBV5-1 to TRBJ1-2; tentatively, D is TRBD1 (5 bases). The CDR3 consists of 15 residues. The germline V gene encodes CDR1 SGHRS and CDR2 YFSETQ. The ends were cut back, 0 bases at V and 4 bases at J, with 13 bases in the middle. CDR3 DNA sequence: TGCGCCAGCAGCTTGGTGGGGCAGGGCAGCTATGGCTACACCTTC. Translated: CASSLVGQGSYGYTF.

Notes on this clone: Additional DNA sequences in this sample encode the identical CDR3. V is TRBV6-1 and J is TRBJ2-7; D call uncertain. Germline CDR1 MNHNS, CDR2 SASEGT. V was shortened by 0 bases and J by 7 bases, with 13 bases between the two germline ends. The CDR3 is 14 residues long. The CDR3 is CASSEALQLREQYF. CDR3 nucleotides: TGTGCCAGCAGTGAAGCGCTTCAGCTACGAGAGCAGTACTTC.

This chain connects TRBV6-6 to TRBJ2-5; no definite D call. Germline lookup yields CDR1 MNHNY and CDR2 SVGAGI (reference sequence). This CDR3 contains 16 residues. The ends were cut back, 9 bases at V and 4 bases at J, with 24 bases in the middle. The CDR3 region has the DNA TGTGCCAGTGGGAATAGCAAGGCAGGTGAAAGAGAGACCCAGTACTTC. It is translated as CASGNSKAGERETQYF.

The rearrangement joins TRBV10-2 to TRBJ2-7, with 7 bases that match TRBD2. The germline gives CDR1 WSHSY, CDR2 SAAADI. V lost 2 bases, J lost 6 bases, and 7 bases stayed unmatched. This CDR3 spans 14 amino acids. The CDR3: CASSEKRLAAEQYF. CDR3 DNA sequence: TGCGCCAGCAGTGAGAAGAGACTAGCAGCCGAGCAGTACTTC.

This clone has only one observation. This chain uses TRBV9 with TRBJ2-7; 7 positions agree with TRBD2. Gene TRBJ2-1 matches the end of the DNA better, so the J call may be wrong. From germline, CDR1 is SGDLS and CDR2 YYNGEE. This CDR3 region has 15 residues. In DNA form, the CDR3 reads TGTGCCAGCAGCGTAGACGGGGGGTTCTACAATGAGCAGTTCTTC. It yields the protein CASSVDGGFYNEQFF.

The genes are TRBV2 and TRBJ2-2; D is unresolved. Germline-derived CDR1 and CDR2 are SNHLY and FYNNEI. Trimming pared 7 bases from V and 6 bases from J, leaving 12 bases between. There are 13 residues in the CDR3. As DNA, the CDR3 is TGTGCCAGCATCGAAAGGTACCCCGGGGAGCTGTTTTTT. Its protein product is CASIERYPGELFF.

V and J are TRBV7-6 and TRBJ2-1; maybe TRBD2 (6 bases). The CDR3 loop spans 16 amino acids. CDR1 is SGHVS, CDR2 FNYEAQ, per germline. Trimming removed 4 bases at V and 0 bases at J, with 13 bases between. CDR3 coding DNA: TGTGCCAGCAGCTCCCGCGCGGGGACCTCCTACAATGAGCAGTTCTTC. It is translated as CASSSRAGTSYNEQFF.